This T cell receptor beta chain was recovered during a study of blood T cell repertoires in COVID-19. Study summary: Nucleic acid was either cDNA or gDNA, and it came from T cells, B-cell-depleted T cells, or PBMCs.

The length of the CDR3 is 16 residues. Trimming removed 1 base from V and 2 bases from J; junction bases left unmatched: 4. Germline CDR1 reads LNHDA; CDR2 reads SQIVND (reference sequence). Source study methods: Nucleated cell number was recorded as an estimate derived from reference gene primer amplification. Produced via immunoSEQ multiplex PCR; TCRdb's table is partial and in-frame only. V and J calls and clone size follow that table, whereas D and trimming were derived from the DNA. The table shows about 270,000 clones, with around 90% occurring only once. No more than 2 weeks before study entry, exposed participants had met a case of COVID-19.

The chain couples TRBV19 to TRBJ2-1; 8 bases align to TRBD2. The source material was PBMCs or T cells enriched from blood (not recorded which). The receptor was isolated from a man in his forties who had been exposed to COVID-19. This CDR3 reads CASSIGGSGTYNEQFF. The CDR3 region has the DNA TGTGCCAGTAGTATAGGCGGTAGCGGGACCTACAATGAGCAGTTCTTC.